The 25 T cell receptor beta chains presented below share a single source sample, sequenced in a study of T cells in tumors after PD-1 blockade (dated by TCRdb to between 2018 and 2020). The library relied on the immunoSEQ multiplex PCR assay. TCRdb stores this immuneACCESS table with in-frame sequences only. Part of the clones is absent; in the studies checked, under half of the shortfall reflects unresolved V genes, and no reason is known for the rest. The sample table records tens of thousands of clones; 75% to 80% of these occur just once. Of the sample, roughly 17% falls within the top ten clones. Taken with the paper, the label for time point translates to: before anti-PD-1 therapy. The material sequenced was PBMCs, taken before anti-PD-1 treatment. These receptors came from a human donor with basal cell carcinoma.

The chain joins TRBV4-2 to TRBJ2-1, with TRBD2 matching over 11 bases. The CDR3 has 16 residues. The trim removed 5 bases at V and 4 bases at J, leaving 7 bases unmatched. CDR1 is LGHNA, CDR2 YNFKEQ, per germline. CDR3 sequence: CASSSKASGGYNEQFF. The DNA of the CDR3 is TGTGCCAGCAGCTCAAAGGCTAGCGGGGGGTACAATGAGCAGTTCTTC.

The chain combines TRBV19 with TRBJ2-7, with TRBD1 matching over 9 bases. V trimming: 5 bases; J trimming: 2 bases; junction bases outside the gene matches: 13. Germline loops: CDR1 LNHDA, CDR2 SQIVND (reference sequence). The CDR3 is 17 residues long. CDR3 amino acids: CASSLTPGTGSPYEQYF. The DNA for the CDR3 is TGTGCCAGTAGTCTTACTCCCGGGACAGGGTCCCCCTACGAGCAGTACTTC.

This chain links TRBV19 with TRBJ2-2, with 7 bases fitting TRBD2. Trimming at V came to 10 bases and at J to 3 bases, leaving 8 bases not matched to a gene. Germline values: CDR1 LNHDA, CDR2 SQIVND (reference sequence). The CDR3 is 14 amino acids. CDR3 coding DNA: TGTGCCATAGGGGCTAGCGGATACACCGGGGAGCTGTTTTTT. It codes for CAIGASGYTGELFF.

The chain carries TRBV5-1 and TRBJ2-7; D ambiguous. This CDR3 region has 14 residues. V lost 0 bases and J lost 1, with 8 bases in between. From germline, CDR1 is SGHRS and CDR2 YFSETQ. This CDR3 reads CASSLGVASYEQYF. The CDR3 coding sequence is TGCGCCAGCAGCTTGGGTGTAGCTTCCTACGAGCAGTACTTC.

This rearrangement joins TRBV19 to TRBJ1-1; D not resolved. Trimming removed 9 bases at V and 0 bases at J, with 23 bases between. The length of the CDR3 is 17 residues. The germline gives CDR1 LNHDA, CDR2 SQIVND (reference sequence). Here the CDR3 reads CASTLFLGREVNTEAFF. The CDR3 coding sequence is TGTGCCAGCACATTATTCCTCGGGAGGGAAGTGAACACTGAAGCTTTCTTT.

The genes are TRBV6-5 and TRBJ2-7; TRBD2 is a possible D gene (5 bases). CDR3 size: 13 residues. With 6 bases removed from V and 1 base from J, the gap between germline ends came to 10 bases. Germline CDR1 and CDR2: MNHEY and SVGAGI. For the CDR3, the DNA is TGTGCCAGCAGGTGGGGAGCGTCCTACGAGCAGTACTTC. Its translation is CASRWGASYEQYF.

The chain links TRBV28 to TRBJ2-5; D is ambiguous. There are 12 residues in the CDR3. Germline V gene data show CDR1 as MDHEN and CDR2 as SYDVKM. Deletions cut 8 bases from V and 5 bases from J, with 12 bases between. The CDR3 reads CASGGEWETQYF. CDR3 in DNA: TGTGCCAGCGGCGGAGAGTGGGAGACCCAGTACTTC.

The chain is built from TRBV7-6 and TRBJ2-5; 7 positions agree with TRBD1. Looked up from germline, CDR1 is SGHVS and CDR2 is FNYEAQ. Trimming cost V 5 bases and J 7 bases; bases outside gene matches: 10. CDR3 length: 14 residues. CDR3 nucleotide sequence: TGTGCCAGCAGCCCTGGGACAGATCCAGGGACCCAGTACTTC. Protein product: CASSPGTDPGTQYF. Looking up the rest from reference TRBV7-6 and TRBJ2-5 gives the full variable domain: GAGVSQSPRYKVTKRGQDVALRCDPISGHVSLYWYRQALGQGPEFLTYFNYEAQQDKSGLPNDRFSAERPEGSISTLTIQRTEQRDSAMYRCASSPGTDPGTQYFGPGTRLLVL.

The chain recombines TRBV25-1 with TRBJ2-1; 7 bases line up with TRBD1. The trim removed 7 bases at V and 7 bases at J, leaving 13 bases unmatched. The CDR3 has 15 residues. Germline CDR1 MGHDK, CDR2 SYGVNS. This chain's CDR3 is CASTRTGADWNEQFF. Here the CDR3 DNA reads TGTGCCAGCACCAGAACAGGGGCCGATTGGAATGAGCAGTTCTTC.

On this clone itself: A read error may produce the germline difference seen at one junction end. The chain links TRBV7-2 to TRBJ2-7; D is perhaps TRBD1 or TRBD2 (5 bases each). CDR3 length equals 11 residues. Germline-derived CDR1 and CDR2 are SGHTA and FQGNSA. Here the CDR3 DNA reads TGTGCCAGCAGCTGGGGACCCGTAATGCACTTC. This gives the protein CASSWGPVMHF.

This sequence joins TRBV3-1 (or the pseudogene TRBV3-2) and TRBJ1-6, with no clear D. V shed 4 bases and J shed 8 bases, with 12 bases lying between them. The CDR3 contains 14 residues. Germline V lookup: CDR1 LGHDT, CDR2 YNNKEL (reference sequence). CDR3 in DNA: TGTGCCAGCAGCCCACGACGGGTGGATTCACCCCTCCACTTT. Its protein is CASSPRRVDSPLHF.

The J gene is TRBJ1-1, the V gene TRBV5-1, with D unresolved. V was shortened by 1 base and J by 4 bases, with 11 bases between the two germline ends. This CDR3 is built from 14 residues. Germline values: CDR1 SGHRS, CDR2 YFSETQ. CDR3 sequence: CASSLPGVGTEAFF. Here the CDR3 DNA reads TGCGCCAGCAGCTTGCCCGGGGTTGGCACTGAAGCTTTCTTT.

This chain joins TRBV3-1 (or the pseudogene TRBV3-2) and TRBJ1-1, with D tentatively TRBD1 (6 bases). Germline CDR1 reads LGHDT; CDR2 reads YNNKEL (reference sequence). This CDR3 comprises 14 residues. V lost 5 bases, J lost 5 bases, and 15 bases lay in between. CDR3: CASSAKQGRTEAFF. Here the CDR3 DNA reads TGTGCCAGCAGCGCAAAACAGGGAAGGACTGAAGCTTTCTTT.

The chain is built from TRBV28 and TRBJ1-2, with 7 bases lining up with TRBD1. Germline V lookup: CDR1 MDHEN, CDR2 SYDVKM. There are 16 residues in the CDR3. J was trimmed by 2 bases and V by 2 bases; bases with no gene match: 8. The chain's CDR3 is CASSLRAGGGNYGYTF. The CDR3 nucleotides are TGTGCCAGCAGTTTAAGAGCGGGAGGGGGCAACTATGGCTACACCTTC.

V usage is TRBV29-1 and J usage is TRBJ2-1; perhaps D is TRBD1 or TRBD2 (6 bases each). The CDR3 consists of 14 residues. Trimming shortened V by 5 bases and J by 2 bases, and 13 bases separated the two germline ends. Germline V gene data show CDR1 as SQVTM and CDR2 as ANQGSEA. CDR3 loop: CSVSQRGAYNEQFF. In DNA form, the CDR3 reads TGCAGCGTTTCACAGAGGGGGGCCTACAATGAGCAGTTCTTC.

J is TRBJ1-2 and V is TRBV5-1; 7 nucleotides line up with TRBD1. V was clipped by 0 bases and J by 4 bases; unmatched bases: 3. This CDR3 is built from 14 residues. Germline-derived CDR1 and CDR2 are SGHRS and YFSETQ. CDR3 in amino acids: CASSLAQGRYGYTF. The CDR3 bases are TGCGCCAGCAGCTTGGCACAGGGGCGCTATGGCTACACCTTC.

The V and J genes are TRBV28 and TRBJ2-1, with 9 bases matching TRBD2. CDR3 length equals 17 residues. Unmatched junction bases numbered 12, after V lost 5 bases and J lost 4 bases. Germline CDR1 MDHEN, CDR2 SYDVKM. CDR3 protein: CASSTGGGGAPYNEQFF. The CDR3 nucleotides read TGTGCCAGCAGTACCGGGGGCGGGGGGGCCCCATACAATGAGCAGTTCTTC. Using reference TRBV28 and TRBJ2-1 for the parts outside the CDR3, the full variable domain is DVKVTQSSRYLVKRTGEKVFLECVQDMDHENMFWYRQDPGLGLRLIYFSYDVKMKEKGDIPEGYSVSREKKERFSLILESASTNQTSMYLCASSTGGGGAPYNEQFFGPGTRLTVL.

This clone was seen at least ten times. The sample has other DNA sequences that encode this CDR3 too. The chain uses TRBV6-1 and TRBJ2-7, with TRBD2 matching 10 bases. With 2 bases clipped from V and 2 bases from J, the junction kept 6 bases outside the gene matches. Per the germline V gene, CDR1 is MNHNS and CDR2 is SASEGT. The CDR3 is 16 amino acids. This chain's CDR3 is CASSESSGRSPYEQYF. CDR3 DNA sequence: TGTGCCAGCAGTGAATCTAGCGGGAGATCCCCCTACGAGCAGTACTTC.

This clone has more than one count but fewer than ten. The V gene is TRBV7-3, the J gene TRBJ2-4; TRBD2 aligns across 10 bases. Germline lookup yields CDR1 SGHTA and CDR2 FQGTGA. The CDR3 totals 18 residues. V shed 5 bases and J 2 bases; nucleotides not matched to a gene: 12. CDR3 DNA: TGTGCCAGCAGCCCCAAGGTCCCTAGCGGGGGCCCCAAAAACATTCAGTACTTC. Amino acids: CASSPKVPSGGPKNIQYF. Based on the CDR3 plus reference TRBV7-3 and TRBJ2-4, the full variable domain is GAGVSQTPSNKVTEKGKYVELRCDPISGHTALYWYRQSLGQGPEFLIYFQGTGAADDSGLPNDRFFAVRPEGSVSTLKIQRTERGDSAVYLCASSPKVPSGGPKNIQYFGAGTRLSVL.

The chain couples TRBV7-9 to TRBJ2-3; tentatively, D is TRBD2 (6 bases). The CDR3 is 16 residues long. From germline, CDR1 is SEHNR and CDR2 FQNEAQ (reference sequence). Trimming stripped 6 bases from V and 0 bases from J, with 16 bases between. The CDR3, as DNA: TGTGCCAGCAGTCCACAAACGACTAGGAGCACAGATACGCAGTATTTT. It encodes CASSPQTTRSTDTQYF.

The V call is TRBV6-5, the J call TRBJ1-2; D not resolved. The ends were cut back, 7 bases at V and 8 bases at J, with 17 bases in the middle. The germline V gene encodes CDR1 MNHEY and CDR2 SVGAGI. This CDR3 is 13 amino acids long. The CDR3 reads CASTQSRASGYTF. The CDR3 DNA sequence: TGTGCCAGCACCCAGAGTCGGGCCAGCGGCTACACCTTC.

The chain joins TRBV24-1 to TRBJ1-5; D ambiguous. The CDR3 has 14 residues. V was pared by 4 bases and J by 2 bases, with 8 bases between. Germline V gene sequence: CDR1 KGHDR, CDR2 SFDVKD. The CDR3 sequence is CATSEARGNQPQHF. CDR3 coding DNA: TGTGCCACCAGTGAGGCTCGCGGCAATCAGCCCCAGCATTTT.

The genes are TRBV6-6 and TRBJ1-1; a possible D gene is TRBD1 (5 bases). The CDR3 loop spans 14 amino acids. Germline CDR1 reads MNHNY; CDR2 reads SVGAGI (reference sequence). V was clipped by 7 bases and J by 4 bases, with 16 bases between them. The CDR3 sequence is CASTLLGGGTEAFF. Here the CDR3 DNA reads TGTGCCAGCACCCTCCTTGGCGGGGGCACTGAAGCTTTCTTT.

This clone was counted once. V is TRBV27 and J is TRBJ2-7; tentatively, D is TRBD2 (6 bases). Germline CDR1 and CDR2: MNHEY and SMNVEV (reference sequence). Between the trimmed V and J ends, which lost 0 bases and 0 bases, there was a span of 9 bases. The CDR3 loop spans 15 amino acids. CDR3 DNA: TGTGCCAGCAGTTTATCCCGGGGGAGCTCCTACGAGCAGTACTTC. Translation gives CASSLSRGSSYEQYF.

The chain joins TRBV5-6 to TRBJ2-7, with D unresolved. V lost 4 bases and J 1 base, leaving 9 bases between the germline ends. Germline loops: CDR1 SGHDT, CDR2 YYEEEE. The CDR3 spans 13 residues. CDR3: CASSAGLSYEQYF. The CDR3 region has the DNA TGTGCCAGCAGCGCCGGGCTATCCTACGAGCAGTACTTC.